Listed here are 20 T cell receptor beta chains from one sample, sequenced in a study of blood T cell repertoires in COVID-19. TCRdb's table, derived via immunoSEQ multiplex PCR, lists solely in-frame clones and lacks some. The table has over 90,000 clones, more than 75% seen once. The sequenced sample was peripheral blood. Receptors originate from a man aged 45-60 years with active or convalescent COVID-19.

This clone was picked up a small number of times. Other nucleotide sequences from this sample produce the same CDR3. The chain uses TRBV20-1 and TRBJ2-7, with unresolved D. The CDR3 is 11 amino acids. V lost 3 bases to trimming and J lost 5 bases, with 8 bases between them. In germline, CDR1 is DFQATT, CDR2 SNEGSKA (reference sequence). CDR3 sequence: CSARSGHEQYF. The CDR3, as DNA: TGCAGTGCTAGGTCAGGCCACGAGCAGTACTTC.

The chain couples TRBV5-1 to TRBJ2-2, with D possibly TRBD1 on 5 matching bases. This CDR3 comprises 11 residues. Trimming cost V 5 bases and J 6 bases, with 5 bases left between them. The germline V gene has CDR1 SGHRS and CDR2 YFSETQ. CDR3 residues: CASRGAGELFF. The CDR3, as DNA: TGCGCCAGCAGAGGGGCCGGGGAGCTGTTTTTT.

J is TRBJ2-2 and V is TRBV6-5, with 11 bases matching TRBD1. Unmatched junction bases numbered 6, after V lost 6 bases and J lost 6 bases. The CDR3 runs to 15 residues. The germline gives CDR1 MNHEY, CDR2 SVGAGI. The CDR3 protein is CASRTGQGGAGELFF. CDR3 coding DNA: TGTGCCAGCAGGACGGGACAGGGGGGAGCCGGGGAGCTGTTTTTT.

The V and J genes are TRBV19 and TRBJ2-7; D gene unclear. This CDR3 comprises 13 residues. V was pared by 5 bases and J by 2 bases, with 10 bases between. Germline-derived CDR1 and CDR2 are LNHDA and SQIVND (reference sequence). CDR3 sequence: CASSLEVTYEQYV. The CDR3 DNA reads as TGTGCCAGTAGTCTTGAGGTTACCTACGAGCAGTACGTC.

This rearrangement joins TRBV5-4 to TRBJ1-1; TRBD1 might be the D (6 bases). CDR3 length: 14 residues. In germline, CDR1 is SGHNT, CDR2 YYREEE (reference sequence). Trimming shortened V by 7 bases and J by 0 bases, and 13 bases separated the two germline ends. Written as DNA, the CDR3 is TGTGCCAGCGGGGGCGGGGGCGTGAACACTGAAGCTTTCTTT. As protein: CASGGGGVNTEAFF.

The V gene is TRBV5-4, the J gene TRBJ2-5; 7 positions match TRBD1. Germline V lookup: CDR1 SGHNT, CDR2 YYREEE (reference sequence). This CDR3 comprises 14 residues. J lost 3 bases, V lost 0 bases, and 2 bases had no gene match. The CDR3 DNA reads TGTGCCAGCAGCTTGGAAACAGGGGAAGAGACCCAGTACTTC. It codes for CASSLETGEETQYF.

This clone was detected only once. The chain joins TRBV3-1 (or the pseudogene TRBV3-2) to TRBJ1-6; 9 bases align to TRBD1. Germline V gene data show CDR1 as LGHDT and CDR2 as YNNKEL (reference sequence). The CDR3 runs to 16 residues. V shed 4 bases and J 6 bases; nucleotides not matched to a gene: 7. CDR3 sequence reads: CASSLKQGAGNSPLHF. Here the CDR3 DNA reads TGTGCCAGCAGCCTCAAACAGGGGGCCGGTAATTCACCCCTCCACTTT.

This clone was seen only once. V gene TRBV6-6 combines with J gene TRBJ2-2, with D tentatively TRBD1 (5 bases). Trimming shortened V by 8 bases and J by 1 base, and 11 bases separated the two germline ends. Germline V gene sequence: CDR1 MNHNY, CDR2 SVGAGI (reference sequence). There are 14 residues in the CDR3. CDR3 bases: TGTGCCAGCGAAAGGGGTCAGAACACCGGGGAGCTGTTTTTT. This gives the protein CASERGQNTGELFF.

This clone appeared a few times. This chain links TRBV18 with TRBJ2-1; 7 positions agree with TRBD1. The CDR3 totals 13 residues. The V gene end was trimmed by 3 bases and the J gene end by 9 bases; junction bases not matched to a gene: 5. Looked up from germline, CDR1 is KGHSH and CDR2 is LQKENI. The CDR3 nucleotides are TGTGCCAGCTCACCGAGGGGGCCGGGTGAGCAGTTCTTC. Translating it yields CASSPRGPGEQFF. The entire variable domain, with the rest obtained from reference TRBV18 and TRBJ2-1, is as follows: NAGVMQNPRHLVRRRGQEARLRCSPMKGHSHVYWYRQLPEEGLKFMVYLQKENIIDESGMPKERFSAEFPKEGPSILRIQQVVRGDSAAYFCASSPRGPGEQFFGPGTRLTVL.

This chain joins TRBV28 and TRBJ1-1; 7 positions match TRBD1. CDR1 and CDR2 (germline): MDHEN, SYDVKM. This CDR3 has 15 residues. Trimming took 3 bases from V and 2 from J; bases not matched to a gene: 6. CDR3 in DNA: TGTGCCAGCAGTTTTATGGGACAGTTTAACACTGAAGCTTTCTTT. Translation gives CASSFMGQFNTEAFF.

CDR3 DNA sequence: TGCGCCAGCAGCCAGGCGGTAGGGGGGGGCTCCTACGAGCAGTACTTC. Amino acids: CASSQAVGGGSYEQYF. The V call is TRBV4-3, the J call TRBJ2-7; D might be TRBD2 (7 bases). The CDR3 is 16 residues long. Looked up from germline, CDR1 is LGHNA and CDR2 is YSLEER. The V and J ends lost 3 bases and 0 bases respectively, with 15 bases between them.

The J gene is TRBJ1-2, the V gene TRBV7-2; TRBD1 matches at 7 bases. V dropped 4 bases and J dropped 6; count of bases not matched to a gene: 5. The CDR3 consists of 13 residues. CDR1 is SGHTA and CDR2 is FQGNSA in the germline V gene. The CDR3 is CASSSTGYDGYTF. DNA for the CDR3: TGTGCCAGCAGCTCGACAGGGTACGATGGCTACACCTTC.

The genes are TRBV15 and TRBJ2-5; D perhaps matches TRBD1 (6 bases). CDR1 LNHNV and CDR2 YYDKDF come from the germline V gene (reference sequence). The CDR3 has 14 amino acids. The V and J ends lost 0 bases and 3 bases respectively, with 8 bases between them. CDR3 coding DNA: TGTGCCACCAGCAGAGACAGGGGAAAAGAGACCCAGTACTTC. Translation gives CATSRDRGKETQYF. Using reference TRBV15 and TRBJ2-5 for the parts outside the CDR3, the full variable domain is DAMVIQNPRYQVTQFGKPVTLSCSQTLNHNVMYWYQQKSSQAPKLLFHYYDKDFNNEADTPDNFQSRRPNTSFCFLDIRSPGLGDTAMYLCATSRDRGKETQYFGPGTRLLVL.

The rearrangement links TRBV2 to TRBJ2-2; 11 bases line up with TRBD1. V was clipped by 5 bases and J by 7 bases; unmatched bases: 3. The germline gives CDR1 SNHLY, CDR2 FYNNEI. The CDR3 consists of 14 residues. The CDR3 loop reads CASSTGQGGGELFF. CDR3 in DNA: TGTGCCAGCAGTACGGGACAGGGGGGCGGGGAGCTGTTTTTT.

V usage is TRBV29-1 and J usage is TRBJ1-3; D call uncertain. The CDR3 loop spans 11 amino acids. V was cut by 5 bases and J by 1 base, with 3 bases left in between. Germline-derived CDR1 and CDR2 are SQVTM and ANQGSEA. The CDR3 region is CSVLSGNTIYF. The CDR3 DNA is TGCAGCGTTCTATCTGGAAACACCATATATTTT.

This clone was counted only a few times. The J gene is TRBJ2-2, the V gene TRBV11-2, with TRBD2 matching over 8 bases. There are 13 residues in the CDR3. Germline V CDR1 and CDR2: SGHAT, FQNNGV. After removal of 5 bases from V and 7 bases from J, the junction contained 3 bases not matched to a gene. CDR3 in amino acids: CASSRGGNGELFF. CDR3 coding DNA: TGTGCCAGCAGCCGGGGGGGAAACGGGGAGCTGTTTTTT.

The chain is built from TRBV28 and TRBJ2-7, with D perhaps TRBD1 (6 bases). V was shortened by 5 bases and J by 2 bases, with 10 bases between the two germline ends. The CDR3 extends over 13 amino acids. Germline CDR1 reads MDHEN; CDR2 reads SYDVKM. In DNA, the CDR3 is TGTGCCAGCAGTCCTACAGGGCCCTACGAGCAGTACTTC. This codes for CASSPTGPYEQYF.

The chain has TRBV6-6 and TRBJ1-1; 8 nucleotides line up with TRBD1. The CDR3 runs to 13 residues. The V segment lost 10 bases and the J segment 2 bases; nucleotides outside the gene matches: 6. Germline V gene lookup returns CDR1 MNHNY and CDR2 SVGAGI (reference sequence). The CDR3 is CATTGTGNTEAFF. CDR3 nucleotide sequence: TGTGCCACCACCGGGACAGGAAACACTGAAGCTTTCTTT.

This rearrangement joins TRBV5-1 to TRBJ2-5, with 10 nucleotides matching TRBD2. J gave up 1 base and V 4 bases, and 19 bases lay outside the gene matches. The CDR3 length is 20 residues. Germline lookup yields CDR1 SGHRS and CDR2 YFSETQ. CDR3 sequence: CASSPPGLAGGRSLQETQYF. The CDR3 DNA follows: TGCGCCAGCAGCCCCCCCGGATTAGCGGGGGGACGGAGCCTCCAAGAGACCCAGTACTTC.

This sequence joins TRBV10-1 and TRBJ1-6; 9 bases agree with TRBD1. This CDR3 has 12 amino acids. The junction had 0 bases not matched to a gene; V was cut back by 8 bases and J by 7 bases. Germline CDR1 WNHNN, CDR2 SYGVQD (reference sequence). The CDR3 spells CASGQGNSPLHF. CDR3 sequence (DNA): TGCGCCAGCGGACAGGGGAATTCACCCCTCCACTTT.